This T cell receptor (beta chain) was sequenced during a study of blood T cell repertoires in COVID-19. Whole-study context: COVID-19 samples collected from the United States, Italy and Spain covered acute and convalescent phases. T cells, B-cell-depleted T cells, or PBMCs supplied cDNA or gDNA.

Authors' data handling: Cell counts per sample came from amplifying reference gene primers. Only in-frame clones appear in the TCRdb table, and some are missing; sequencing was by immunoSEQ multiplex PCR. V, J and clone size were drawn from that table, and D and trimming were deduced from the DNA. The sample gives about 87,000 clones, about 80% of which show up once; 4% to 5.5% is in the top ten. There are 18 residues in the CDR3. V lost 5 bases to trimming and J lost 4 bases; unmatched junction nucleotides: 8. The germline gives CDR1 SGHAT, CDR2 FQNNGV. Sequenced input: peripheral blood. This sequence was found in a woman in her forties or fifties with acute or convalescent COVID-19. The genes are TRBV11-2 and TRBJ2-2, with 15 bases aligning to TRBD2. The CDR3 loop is CASSLRTSGGASTGELFF. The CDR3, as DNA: TGTGCCAGCAGCCTACGGACTAGCGGGGGGGCGAGCACCGGGGAGCTGTTTTTT.